This entry features one TCR beta chain sequence. Its antigen remains unknown. Antigen-specific CD4+ T cell clonotypes were called by their expansion after viral peptide-pool culture in ViraFEST. Between days 10 and 11 of culture, CD4+ T cells were separated out. Half-medium exchanges with IL-2 medium took place on days 3 and 7. These data come from a study of vaccination effects on CD4 cells after COVID-19. The study's findings and limits: Common cold coronaviruses were cross-recognized by only 1 of 255 vaccine-induced clones in healthy vaccinees. Long after vaccination, the clones induced by infection and by vaccine shrank markedly in size. Small numbers of convalescent patients limited the study. It also lacked early post-infection timepoints.

Produced via immunoSEQ multiplex PCR; TCRdb's table is partial and in-frame only. The sample includes more than 30,000 clones, roughly 62% seen only once; the top ten take under 30%. The germline V gene encodes CDR1 KGHSH and CDR2 LQKENI. The CDR3 length is 13 residues. Deletions cut 3 bases from V and 8 bases from J, with 13 bases between. This sequence joins TRBV18 and TRBJ1-2; a possible D gene is TRBD1 (5 bases). This receptor was taken from a human donor who received a COVID-19 vaccine. Sequenced here: CD4+ T cells from PBMCs cultured with HCoV-229E spike peptides, sampled before COVID-19 vaccination. In DNA form, the CDR3 reads TGTGCCAGCTCACCCGACAGTGGCGTGGGCTACACCTTC. It is translated as CASSPDSGVGYTF.